This is a list of T cell receptor beta chains from one sample in a study of blood T cell repertoires in COVID-19. Profiling relied on immunoSEQ multiplex PCR, and the TCRdb table lists in-frame clones only, not all of them. The table lists roughly 45,000 clones, roughly 73% of them singletons, with approximately 30% in the top ten. Sequencing used peripheral blood. The source of these receptors is a woman aged 70-85 years with acute or convalescent COVID-19. Each CDR3 is given with its conserved first and last residue. The D gene is left open where the match is weak. A clone size is listed for some rows: how often the clone was seen (once, few, many), or a class if it is expanded.

TRBJ1-1 | NA | TRBV28 | NA | CASSLVQGSTEAFF | TGTGCCAGCAGCCTCGTACAGGGAAGCACTGAAGCTTTCTTT
TRBJ2-7 | NA | TRBV6-5 | few | CASAGDRSSYEQYF | TGTGCCAGCGCAGGAGACAGAAGCTCCTACGAGCAGTACTTC
TRBJ1-5 | NA | TRBV4-3 | NA | CASSQGTASNQPQHF | TGCGCCAGCAGCCAAGGGACAGCGAGCAATCAGCCCCAGCATTTT
TRBJ2-7 | TRBD1 | TRBV6-5 | NA | CASSYSLGQISYEQYF | TGTGCCAGCAGTTACTCTTTGGGACAGATTTCCTACGAGCAGTACTTC
TRBJ1-5 | NA | TRBV18 | NA | CASSPVSGVGNQPQHF | TGTGCCAGCTCACCAGTCAGCGGGGTGGGAAATCAGCCCCAGCATTTT
TRBJ2-3 | TRBD2 | TRBV10-1 | NA | CASNGATSGNQDTQYF | TGCGCCAGCAACGGAGCGACTAGCGGGAACCAGGATACGCAGTATTTT
TRBJ2-1 | TRBD2 | TRBV6-6 | NA | CASSVAGVGDNEQFF | TGTGCCAGCAGTGTAGCGGGAGTTGGGGACAATGAGCAGTTCTTC
TRBJ1-1 | NA | TRBV30 | NA | CAWSWGGSTEAFF | TGTGCCTGGTCATGGGGGGGGTCCACTGAAGCTTTCTTT
TRBJ2-7 | NA | TRBV23-1 | NA | CASSQRQVQEQYF | TGCGCCAGCAGTCAGAGACAGGTGCAAGAGCAGTACTTC
TRBJ2-7 | TRBD2 | TRBV7-9 | few | CASSRGGDYEQYF | TGTGCCAGCAGCCGCGGGGGAGACTACGAGCAGTACTTC
TRBJ1-3 | NA | TRBV7-6 | NA | CASSLAGGPSGNTIYF | TGTGCCAGCAGCCTAGCCGGGGGACCCTCTGGAAACACCATATATTTT
TRBJ1-5 | NA | TRBV4-1 | NA | CASSQDYWGVGSNQPQHF | TGCGCCAGCAGCCAAGATTATTGGGGGGTAGGAAGCAATCAGCCCCAGCATTTT
TRBJ1-1 | NA | TRBV6-2/TRBV6-3 | NA | CASSITRQTEAFF | TGTGCCAGCAGTATTACGAGACAGACTGAAGCTTTCTTT
TRBJ1-5 | NA | TRBV19 | NA | CASAPPGSGQPQHF | TGTGCCAGCGCCCCCCCGGGATCGGGTCAGCCCCAGCATTTT
TRBJ2-7 | NA | TRBV6-5 | few | CASSSAWTETYEQYF | TGTGCCAGCTCGAGCGCCTGGACAGAAACCTACGAGCAGTACTTC
TRBJ1-2 | NA | TRBV28 | few | CASISTTGLRTHYGYTF | TGTGCCAGCATTTCCACGACAGGCCTGCGAACCCACTATGGCTACACCTTC
TRBJ1-1 | TRBD1 | TRBV3-1/TRBV3-2 | NA | CASSLRSGGRTEAFF | TGTGCCAGCAGCCTCCGCTCAGGGGGAAGGACTGAAGCTTTCTTT